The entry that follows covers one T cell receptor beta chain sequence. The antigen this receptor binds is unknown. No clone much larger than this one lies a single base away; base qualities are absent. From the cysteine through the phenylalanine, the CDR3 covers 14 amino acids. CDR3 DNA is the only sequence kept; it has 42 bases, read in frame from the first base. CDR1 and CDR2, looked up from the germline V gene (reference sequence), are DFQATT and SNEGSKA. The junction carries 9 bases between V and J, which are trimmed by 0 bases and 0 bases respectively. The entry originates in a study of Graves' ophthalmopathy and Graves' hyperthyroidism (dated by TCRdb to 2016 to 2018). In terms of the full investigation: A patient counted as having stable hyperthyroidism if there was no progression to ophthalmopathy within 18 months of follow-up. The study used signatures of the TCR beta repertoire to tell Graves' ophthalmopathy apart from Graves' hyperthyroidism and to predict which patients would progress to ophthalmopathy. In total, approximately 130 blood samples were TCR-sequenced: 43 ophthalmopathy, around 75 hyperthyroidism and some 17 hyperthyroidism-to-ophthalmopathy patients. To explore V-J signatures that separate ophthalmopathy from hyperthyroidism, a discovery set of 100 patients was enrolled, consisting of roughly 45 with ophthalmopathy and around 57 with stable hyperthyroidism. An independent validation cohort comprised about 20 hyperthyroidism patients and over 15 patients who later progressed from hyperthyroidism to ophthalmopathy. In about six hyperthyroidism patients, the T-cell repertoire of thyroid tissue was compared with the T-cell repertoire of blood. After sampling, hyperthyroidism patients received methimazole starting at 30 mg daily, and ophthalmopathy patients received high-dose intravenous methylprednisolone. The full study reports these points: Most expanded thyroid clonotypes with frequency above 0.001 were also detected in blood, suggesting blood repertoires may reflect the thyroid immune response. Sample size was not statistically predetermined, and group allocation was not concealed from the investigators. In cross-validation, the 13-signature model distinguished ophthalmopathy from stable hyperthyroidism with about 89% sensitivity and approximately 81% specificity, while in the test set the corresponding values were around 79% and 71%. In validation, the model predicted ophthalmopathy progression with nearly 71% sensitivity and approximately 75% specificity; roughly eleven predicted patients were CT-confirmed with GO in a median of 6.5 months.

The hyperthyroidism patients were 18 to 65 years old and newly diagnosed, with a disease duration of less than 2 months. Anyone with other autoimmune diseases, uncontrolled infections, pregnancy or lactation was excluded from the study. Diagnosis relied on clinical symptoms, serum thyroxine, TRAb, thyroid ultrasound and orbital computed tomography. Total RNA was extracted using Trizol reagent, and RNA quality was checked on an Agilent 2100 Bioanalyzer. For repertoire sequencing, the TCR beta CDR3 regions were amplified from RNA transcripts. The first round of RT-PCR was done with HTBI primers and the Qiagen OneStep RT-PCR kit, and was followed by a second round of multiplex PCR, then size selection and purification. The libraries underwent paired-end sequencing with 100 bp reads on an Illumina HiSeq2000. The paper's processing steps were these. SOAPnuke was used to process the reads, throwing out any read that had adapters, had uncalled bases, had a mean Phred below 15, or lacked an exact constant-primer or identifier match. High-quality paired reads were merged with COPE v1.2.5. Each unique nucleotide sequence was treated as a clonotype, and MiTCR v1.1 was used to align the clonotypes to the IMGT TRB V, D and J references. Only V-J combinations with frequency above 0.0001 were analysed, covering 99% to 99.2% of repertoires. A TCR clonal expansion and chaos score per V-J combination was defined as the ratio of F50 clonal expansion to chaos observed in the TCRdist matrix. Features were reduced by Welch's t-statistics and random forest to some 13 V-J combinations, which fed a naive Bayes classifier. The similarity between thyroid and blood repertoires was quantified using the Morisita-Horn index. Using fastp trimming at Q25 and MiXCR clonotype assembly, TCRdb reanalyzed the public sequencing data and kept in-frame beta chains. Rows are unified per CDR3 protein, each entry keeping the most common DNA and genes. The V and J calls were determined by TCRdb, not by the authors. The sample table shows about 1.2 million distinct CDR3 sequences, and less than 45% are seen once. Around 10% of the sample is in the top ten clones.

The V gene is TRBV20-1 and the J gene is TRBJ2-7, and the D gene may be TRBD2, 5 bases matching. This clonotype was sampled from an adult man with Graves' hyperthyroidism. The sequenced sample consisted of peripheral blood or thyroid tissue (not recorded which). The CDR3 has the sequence CSARDWERSYEQYF. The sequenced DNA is TGCAGTGCTAGAGATTGGGAGCGCTCCTACGAGCAGTACTTC.